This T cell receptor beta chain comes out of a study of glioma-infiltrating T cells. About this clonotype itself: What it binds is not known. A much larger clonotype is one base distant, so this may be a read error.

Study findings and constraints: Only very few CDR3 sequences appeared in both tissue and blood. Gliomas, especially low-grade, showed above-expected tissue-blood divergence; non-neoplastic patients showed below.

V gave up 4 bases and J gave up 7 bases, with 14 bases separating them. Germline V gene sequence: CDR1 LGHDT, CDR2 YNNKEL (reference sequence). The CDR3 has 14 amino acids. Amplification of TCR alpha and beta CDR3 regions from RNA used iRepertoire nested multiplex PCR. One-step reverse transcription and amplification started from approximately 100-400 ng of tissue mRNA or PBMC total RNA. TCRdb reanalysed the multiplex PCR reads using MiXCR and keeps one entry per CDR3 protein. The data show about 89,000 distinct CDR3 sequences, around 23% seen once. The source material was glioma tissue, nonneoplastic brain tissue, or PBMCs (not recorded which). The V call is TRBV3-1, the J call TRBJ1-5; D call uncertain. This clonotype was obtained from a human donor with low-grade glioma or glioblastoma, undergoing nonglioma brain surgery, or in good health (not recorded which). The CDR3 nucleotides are TGTGCCAGCAGCCTCAGGACCGGCGGACAGCCCCAGCATTTT. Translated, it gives CASSLRTGGQPQHF.